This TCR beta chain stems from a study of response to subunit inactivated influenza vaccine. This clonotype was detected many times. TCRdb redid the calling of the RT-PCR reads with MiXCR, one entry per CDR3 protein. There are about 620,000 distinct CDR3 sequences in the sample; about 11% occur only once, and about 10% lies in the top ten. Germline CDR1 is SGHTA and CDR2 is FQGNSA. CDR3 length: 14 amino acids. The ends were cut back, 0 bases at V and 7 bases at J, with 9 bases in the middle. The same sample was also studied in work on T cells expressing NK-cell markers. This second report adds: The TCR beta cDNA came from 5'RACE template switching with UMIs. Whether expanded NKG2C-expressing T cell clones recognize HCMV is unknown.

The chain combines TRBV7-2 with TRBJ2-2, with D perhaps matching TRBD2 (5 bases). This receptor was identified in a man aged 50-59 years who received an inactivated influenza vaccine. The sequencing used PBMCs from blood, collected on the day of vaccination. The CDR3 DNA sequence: TGTGCCAGCAGCTTAGCTCAGCGGATCGGGGAGCTGTTTTTT. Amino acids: CASSLAQRIGELFF.